These 15 T cell receptor beta chains originate from one sample sequenced in a study of T cell repertoires in cytomegalovirus infection. TCRdb processed the reads anew with MiXCR; each CDR3 protein has one entry. The profile shows about 770,000 distinct CDR3 sequences, about 28% of them singletons. Their cognate antigens are unknown. The material sequenced was cultured CD8+ T cells from PBMCs, taken from culture after CMV antigen stimulation. These receptors were collected from a human donor in good health (CMV status not recorded). Some clones in this sample may be carry-over from other donors' samples.

Worth noting for this clonotype: A much more abundant neighbour one base away suggests this may be a read error. The rearrangement links TRBV7-2 to TRBJ2-3; D remains ambiguous. The CDR3 consists of 15 residues. CDR1 SGHTA and CDR2 FQGNSA come from the germline V gene. In nucleotides, the CDR3 is TGTGGCAGCAGCTTAGTGGGCTCTAGCACAGATACGCAGTATTTT. Translating it yields CGSSLVGSSTDTQYF.

This chain connects TRBV7-9 to TRBJ2-7; 9 bases are shared with TRBD1. The junction had 8 bases not matched to a gene; V was cut back by 1 base and J by 7 bases. The CDR3 runs 15 residues. The germline V gene has CDR1 SEHNR and CDR2 FQNEAQ (reference sequence). DNA for the CDR3: TGTGCCAGCAGCTTAGATTGGGACAGGGCTTATGAGCAGTACGTC. Its protein product is CASSLDWDRAYEQYV.

The table lists this clonotype with a few counts. V is TRBV6-2 or TRBV6-3 and J is TRBJ2-5; maybe TRBD2 (6 bases). Deletions cut 9 bases from V and 5 bases from J, with 16 bases between. Germline CDR1 MNHEY, CDR2 SVGEGT. CDR3 length: 13 residues. DNA of the CDR3: TGTGCCAGTTCCCTAGCGTGGCGGGAGACCCAGTACTTC. It codes for CASSLAWRETQYF.

This clonotype has a handful of counts. The V and J genes are TRBV11-2 and TRBJ2-3; D ambiguous. V lost 0 bases and J 2 bases, leaving 18 bases between the germline ends. This CDR3 has 18 amino acids. Looked up from germline, CDR1 is SGHAT and CDR2 is FQNNGV. CDR3 sequence: CASSLDPPWVAATDTQYF. CDR3 coding DNA: TGTGCCAGCAGCTTAGATCCTCCCTGGGTAGCAGCCACAGATACGCAGTATTTT.

This clonotype was seen more than once but under ten times. The V and J genes are TRBV7-9 and TRBJ2-7; D assignment may be TRBD1 or TRBD2 (5 bases each). Germline V gene lookup returns CDR1 SEHNR and CDR2 FQNEAQ (reference sequence). The CDR3 has 15 residues. Trimming shortened V by 4 bases and J by 5 bases, and 18 bases separated the two germline ends. The CDR3 coding sequence is TGTGCCAGCAGCTCCGTAGGGGACGCATCCCACGAGCAGTACTTC. Amino acid sequence: CASSSVGDASHEQYF.

The sample holds a few counts of this clonotype. The chain couples TRBV7-2 to TRBJ2-4; D is tentatively TRBD1 or TRBD2 (5 bases each). V lost 1 base to trimming and J lost 0 bases, with 10 bases between them. The V gene's germline CDR1 is SGHTA and CDR2 FQGNSA. This CDR3 has 16 amino acids. The CDR3 sequence is CASSLGGRGAKNIQYF. CDR3 DNA sequence: TGTGCCAGCAGCTTAGGGGGGAGAGGAGCCAAAAACATTCAGTACTTC.

This clonotype was counted at least ten times. This sequence joins TRBV4-1 and TRBJ1-5; 10 nucleotides line up with TRBD1. Unmatched junction bases numbered 0, after V lost 3 bases and J lost 4 bases. The CDR3 is 14 residues long. CDR1 and CDR2 (germline): MGHRA, YSYEKL. CDR3 sequence (DNA): TGCGCCAGCAGCCAGGGACAGGGGAATCAGCCCCAGCATTTT. Translation gives CASSQGQGNQPQHF.

At least ten counts were recorded for this clonotype. The chain joins TRBV7-6 to TRBJ1-1; D unresolved. Germline V gene sequence: CDR1 SGHVS, CDR2 FNYEAQ. The V end lost 2 bases, the J end lost 3 bases, and 4 bases lay between the germline ends. The CDR3 consists of 12 residues. This CDR3 reads CASSLTDTEAFF. Here the CDR3 DNA reads TGTGCCAGCAGCTTAACGGACACTGAAGCTTTCTTT.

This chain connects TRBV10-2 to TRBJ2-7, with D hard to call. The CDR3 contains 11 residues. Trimming pared 4 bases from V and 5 bases from J, leaving 6 bases between. Germline loops: CDR1 WSHSY, CDR2 SAAADI. CDR3 DNA sequence: TGCGCCAGCAGTGTCGCCCACGAGCAGTACTTC. Encoded protein: CASSVAHEQYF.

This clonotype was counted many times. J is TRBJ2-3 and V is TRBV6-4; 8 bases match TRBD2. CDR3 length: 15 amino acids. V lost 0 bases, J lost 4 bases, and 3 bases stayed unmatched. Germline V lookup: CDR1 MRHNA, CDR2 SNTAGT. The CDR3 protein is CASSDSGGAADTQYF. In DNA form, the CDR3 reads TGTGCCAGCAGTGACTCCGGGGGGGCGGCAGATACGCAGTATTTT.

This rearrangement joins TRBV12-3 or TRBV12-4 to TRBJ1-4, with 9 bases fitting TRBD1. With 3 bases clipped from V and 6 bases from J, the junction kept 11 bases outside the gene matches. This CDR3 region has 17 residues. The CDR3 protein is CASSFETGGEGDEKLFF. CDR3 coding DNA: TGTGCCAGCAGTTTCGAGACAGGGGGAGAGGGGGATGAAAAACTGTTTTTT.

The table lists this clonotype with many counts. The rearrangement uses TRBV7-8 and TRBJ2-4; 9 bases are a match to TRBD1. From germline, CDR1 is SGHVS and CDR2 FQNEAQ. This CDR3 is built from 18 residues. J lost 2 bases, V lost 5 bases, and 13 bases had no gene match. CDR3 DNA sequence: TGTGCCAGCAGCGCATCCGGGACAGGGCCCCAATCCAAAAACATTCAGTACTTC. Translating gives CASSASGTGPQSKNIQYF.

This clonotype was detected a few times. The chain is built from TRBV7-6 and TRBJ1-5; weak D call: TRBD1 (5 bases). Germline CDR1 and CDR2: SGHVS and FNYEAQ. Deletions cut 1 base from V and 4 bases from J, with 8 bases between. This CDR3 is built from 14 residues. The CDR3, as DNA: TGTGCCAGCAGCTTAGGGGACCAGAATCAGCCCCAGCATTTT. Protein sequence: CASSLGDQNQPQHF.

This chain joins TRBV7-9 and TRBJ1-4, with 7 positions matching TRBD1. The CDR3 spans 14 residues. The ends lost 4 bases at V and 8 bases at J; junction bases unmatched: 7. In germline, CDR1 is SEHNR, CDR2 FQNEAQ (reference sequence). The CDR3 region is CASSSTGLDEKLFF. The CDR3 DNA is TGTGCCAGCAGCTCGACAGGGCTGGACGAAAAACTGTTTTTT.

This clonotype was detected a few times. V and J are TRBV10-3 and TRBJ2-1; D not certain. Per germline, CDR1 ENHRY and CDR2 SYGVKD. The CDR3 totals 15 residues. The V and J ends lost 4 bases and 0 bases respectively, with 10 bases between them. The CDR3 spells CAISGSTSSYNEQFF. In nucleotides, the CDR3 is TGTGCCATCAGTGGATCTACGAGCTCCTACAATGAGCAGTTCTTC.